The present TCR beta chain was sequenced within a study of post-analysis software for immune sequencing data. Study details: Recorded disease courses covered relapsing-remitting, secondary progressive and progressive-relapsing multiple sclerosis. Some patients had no subtype annotation.

This CDR3 region has 13 residues. Germline values: CDR1 MGHDK, CDR2 SYGVNS. Trimming removed 6 bases from V and 3 bases from J, with 10 bases in between. With regard to this clonotype: Its cognate antigen is unknown.

Unique molecular identifiers tagged the TCR beta cDNA libraries. Each sample of roughly 0.9 to 11 million input T cells yielded about 500,000 cDNA molecules, so each molecule approximated one T cell. A single record per CDR3 protein comes from TCRdb applying MiXCR to the PCR reads. The sample has about 150,000 distinct CDR3 sequences, 30% seen once. Study-level results: Normalized Chao1 diversity was significantly reduced in patients versus controls. Patients had higher frequencies than controls of about 5 TRBV segments, including TRBV5-6, TRBV5-1 and TRBV20-1.

What was sequenced was blood. The rearrangement links TRBV25-1 to TRBJ2-3; D is perhaps TRBD2 (5 bases). The sequence derives from a girl aged 10 to 17 with multiple sclerosis. In nucleotides, the CDR3 is TGTGCCAGCAGCGAGGGAGCAACAGATACGCAGTATTTT. Its protein is CASSEGATDTQYF.